This TCR beta chain was found in a study of Graves' ophthalmopathy and Graves' hyperthyroidism. This clonotype was seen a handful of times. The CDR3 has 14 residues. The V and J ends lost 7 bases and 5 bases respectively, with 15 bases between them. Germline V CDR1 and CDR2: LNHDA, SQIVND (reference sequence). Other autoimmune diseases, uncontrolled infections, pregnancy or lactation ruled patients out of participation. RNA transcripts yielded amplified TCR beta CDR3 regions. Following a first-round RT-PCR that used HTBI primers, a second-round multiplex PCR was carried out. TCRdb reanalysed the multiplex PCR reads using MiXCR and keeps one entry per CDR3 protein. In the table there are about 620,000 distinct CDR3 sequences, 20% to 25% of which are singletons.

The chain links TRBV19 to TRBJ1-5; D might be TRBD1 (6 bases). The sequenced material came from peripheral blood. This receptor was identified in a woman aged 18-29 years with stable Graves' hyperthyroidism. Some clones in this sample may be carry-over from other donors' samples. In DNA form, the CDR3 reads TGTGCCAGTACCCCGGGGGGGGCTTATCAGCCCCAGCATTTT. It translates to CASTPGGAYQPQHF.